This T cell receptor beta chain was documented in a study of response to subunit inactivated influenza vaccine. CDR1 is SGHRS, CDR2 YFSETQ, per germline. Germline trimming cut 3 bases from V and 3 bases from J; bases unmatched to any gene: 5. CDR3 length: 15 amino acids. TCRdb itself ran the RT-PCR reads through MiXCR, one entry per CDR3 protein. Of roughly 780,000 distinct CDR3 sequences in the sample, around a sixth are singletons; the top ten hold roughly a tenth. V and J are TRBV5-1 and TRBJ2-7; the match to TRBD1 covers 11 bases. This specimen consisted of PBMCs from blood, obtained around 5 days after vaccination. This clonotype was sampled from a man between 50 and 59 years old who received an inactivated influenza vaccine. CDR3 sequence reads: CASSYPGQGGYEQYF. The DNA of the CDR3 is TGCGCCAGCAGCTACCCGGGACAGGGGGGCTACGAGCAGTACTTC.